This T cell receptor (beta chain) originates from a study of T cell responses to AZD1222 COVID-19 vaccine. The study, taken as a whole, reports: Among the donors, most were white British and more were female, and clonal diversity was possibly underestimated. Two AZD1222 administrations were followed by greater Spike-specific TCR breadth and depth.

With 7 bases removed from V and 10 bases from J, the gap between germline ends came to 22 bases. Germline V gene sequence: CDR1 MNHNY, CDR2 SVGAGI (reference sequence). This CDR3 contains 15 residues. Sequencing used immunoSEQ multiplex PCR; TCRdb keeps in-frame clones, though not all of them. This table has some 130,000 clones, 70% to 90% appearing once. In its sample, this clone was seen a few times. Its antigen remains unknown. This chain links TRBV6-6 with TRBJ1-4, with D tentatively TRBD1 (5 bases). Specimen: peripheral blood, collected on day 0 of AZD1222 vaccination. The source is an adult in good health. In nucleotides, the CDR3 is TGTGCCAGCAATAAACGCCGGGACTTCGGATCAAAACTGTTTTTT. Translating it yields CASNKRRDFGSKLFF.